Described below is a single T cell receptor (beta chain) sequence and its context. Germline-derived CDR1 and CDR2 are SNHLY and FYNNEI. J lost 2 bases, V lost 11 bases, and 4 bases had no gene match. CDR3 length: 12 residues. The source of the sample is a study of T cell changes during pregnancy in multiple sclerosis. Assay: immunoSEQ multiplex PCR; the TCRdb copy retains only in-frame clones and omits some. Among roughly 37,000 clones listed, roughly 91% were seen once. The chain recombines TRBV2 with TRBJ2-5; 8 bases map to TRBD1. The material was CD4+ T cells from peripheral blood mononuclear cells, obtained in the second trimester of pregnancy. The TCR sequence derives from a female donor in good health, enrolled as a control in a pregnancy study. CDR3 in amino acids: CAGNRGQETQYF. The CDR3 bases are TGTGCCGGTAACAGGGGGCAAGAGACCCAGTACTTC.